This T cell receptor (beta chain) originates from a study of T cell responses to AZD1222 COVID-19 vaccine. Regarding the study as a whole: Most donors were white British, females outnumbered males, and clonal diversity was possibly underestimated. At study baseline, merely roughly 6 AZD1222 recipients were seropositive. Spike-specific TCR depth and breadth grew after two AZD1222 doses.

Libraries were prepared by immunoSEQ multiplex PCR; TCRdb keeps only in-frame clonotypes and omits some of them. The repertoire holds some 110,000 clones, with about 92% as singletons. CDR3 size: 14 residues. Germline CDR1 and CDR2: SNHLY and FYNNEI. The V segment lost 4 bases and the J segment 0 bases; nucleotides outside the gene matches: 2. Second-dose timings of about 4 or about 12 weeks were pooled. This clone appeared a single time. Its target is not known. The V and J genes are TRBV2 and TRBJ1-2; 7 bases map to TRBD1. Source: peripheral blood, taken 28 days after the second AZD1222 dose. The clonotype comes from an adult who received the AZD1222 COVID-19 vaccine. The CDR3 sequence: CASSGDRANYGYTF. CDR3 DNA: TGTGCCAGCAGTGGAGACAGGGCTAACTATGGCTACACCTTC. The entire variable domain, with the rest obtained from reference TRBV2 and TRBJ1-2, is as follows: EPEVTQTPSHQVTQMGQEVILRCVPISNHLYFYWYRQILGQKVEFLVSFYNNEISEKSEIFDDQFSVERPDGSNFTLKIRSTKLEDSAMYFCASSGDRANYGYTFGSGTRLTVV.